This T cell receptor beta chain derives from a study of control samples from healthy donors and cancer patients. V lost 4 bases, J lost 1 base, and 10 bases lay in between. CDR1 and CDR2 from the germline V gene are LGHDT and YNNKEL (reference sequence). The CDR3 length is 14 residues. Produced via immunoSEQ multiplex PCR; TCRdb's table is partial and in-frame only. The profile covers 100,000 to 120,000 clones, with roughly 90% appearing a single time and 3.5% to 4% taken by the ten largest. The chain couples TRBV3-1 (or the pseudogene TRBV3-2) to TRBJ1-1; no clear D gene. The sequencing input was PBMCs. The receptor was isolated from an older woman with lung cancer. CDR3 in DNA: TGTGCCAGCAGCCCCACTCAGAGGAACACTGAAGCTTTCTTT. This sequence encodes CASSPTQRNTEAFF.